Below are 9 T cell receptor beta chains sequenced from a single sample in a study of PD-1 blockade in classical Hodgkin lymphoma. In every patient, relapse followed autologous stem cell transplantation, while exposure to brentuximab vedotin differed. Libraries were prepared by immunoSEQ multiplex PCR; TCRdb keeps only in-frame clonotypes and omits some of them. The profile shows tens of thousands of clones, approximately 89% of them singletons. The sample here was peripheral blood mononuclear cells (PBMCs), taken before the second cycle of nivolumab. Receptors originate from a human donor with classical Hodgkin lymphoma.

The gene calls are TRBV5-8 and TRBJ2-7; D gene uncertain. This CDR3 spans 12 amino acids. Between the trimmed V and J ends, which lost 2 bases and 2 bases, there was a span of 5 bases. Germline V gives CDR1 SGHTS, CDR2 YDEGEE. The chain's CDR3 is CASSLQAYEQYF. CDR3 coding DNA: TGTGCCAGCAGCTTACAAGCCTACGAGCAGTACTTC.

Here the CDR3 DNA reads TGTGCCAGTAGCCTGGGAACCAATTATGGCTACACCTTC. Translation gives CASSLGTNYGYTF. The V gene is TRBV19, the J gene TRBJ1-2; D ambiguous. Trimming shortened V by 6 bases and J by 5 bases, and 13 bases separated the two germline ends. Germline CDR1 and CDR2: LNHDA and SQIVND (reference sequence). The CDR3 length is 13 residues.

This chain links TRBV11-2 with TRBJ1-1; D remains unclear. The germline V and J ends were trimmed by 5 bases and 1 base, with 14 bases remaining between them. The CDR3 is 15 residues long. CDR1 and CDR2 (germline): SGHAT, FQNNGV. The CDR3 sequence is CASSNRAAGNTEAFF. In DNA, the CDR3 is TGTGCCAGCAGCAATCGGGCGGCGGGGAACACTGAAGCTTTCTTT.

The rearrangement uses TRBV11-2 and TRBJ2-3; no clear D gene. The germline V gene has CDR1 SGHAT and CDR2 FQNNGV. V was clipped by 5 bases and J by 4 bases, with 10 bases between them. The CDR3 extends over 13 amino acids. CDR3 amino acids: CASSLGHSDTQYF. The CDR3 DNA follows: TGTGCCAGCAGCCTGGGCCATTCAGATACGCAGTATTTT.

This chain joins TRBV18 and TRBJ1-2; a possible D gene is TRBD1 (5 bases). This CDR3 is built from 16 residues. V lost 0 bases, J lost 2 bases, and 13 bases lay in between. Germline lookup yields CDR1 KGHSH and CDR2 LQKENI. The chain's CDR3 is CASSPPIGTENYGYTF. The CDR3 DNA is TGTGCCAGCTCACCACCAATAGGGACGGAGAACTATGGCTACACCTTC.

The J gene is TRBJ2-2, the V gene TRBV7-6; 14 nucleotides agree with TRBD2. The length of the CDR3 is 16 residues. Germline V gene lookup returns CDR1 SGHVS and CDR2 FNYEAQ. V trimming: 1 base; J trimming: 10 bases; junction bases outside the gene matches: 5. As DNA, the CDR3 is TGTGCCAGCAGCTTAGAGGGACTAGCGGGAGTTGCGGAGCTGTTTTTT. This codes for CASSLEGLAGVAELFF.

This chain joins TRBV11-2 and TRBJ2-7; 12 bases agree with TRBD1. The CDR3 has 15 residues. In germline, CDR1 is SGHAT, CDR2 FQNNGV. V trimming: 2 bases; J trimming: 6 bases; junction bases outside the gene matches: 5. The CDR3 bases are TGTGCCAGCAGCTTATGGGACAGGGGGCGAACCGAGCAGTACTTC. Amino acids: CASSLWDRGRTEQYF.

The chain uses TRBV27 and TRBJ2-7, with 11 positions matching TRBD2. Germline V gives CDR1 MNHEY, CDR2 SMNVEV (reference sequence). V was clipped by 6 bases and J by 3 bases; unmatched bases: 7. The CDR3 extends over 15 amino acids. The CDR3 reads CASRIGTSGRYEQYF. The CDR3 coding sequence is TGTGCCAGCAGAATAGGGACTAGCGGACGCTACGAGCAGTACTTC.

This clone was detected once. This chain joins TRBV7-2 and TRBJ2-2; TRBD1 matches 8 bases. Germline CDR1 and CDR2: SGHTA and FQGNSA. V was pared by 1 base and J by 6 bases, with 7 bases of the junction left unmatched. CDR3 size: 16 residues. As DNA, the CDR3 is TGTGCCAGCAGCTTAGTCGCAGGGGGCCAGGCCGGGGAGCTGTTTTTT. Amino acid sequence: CASSLVAGGQAGELFF.